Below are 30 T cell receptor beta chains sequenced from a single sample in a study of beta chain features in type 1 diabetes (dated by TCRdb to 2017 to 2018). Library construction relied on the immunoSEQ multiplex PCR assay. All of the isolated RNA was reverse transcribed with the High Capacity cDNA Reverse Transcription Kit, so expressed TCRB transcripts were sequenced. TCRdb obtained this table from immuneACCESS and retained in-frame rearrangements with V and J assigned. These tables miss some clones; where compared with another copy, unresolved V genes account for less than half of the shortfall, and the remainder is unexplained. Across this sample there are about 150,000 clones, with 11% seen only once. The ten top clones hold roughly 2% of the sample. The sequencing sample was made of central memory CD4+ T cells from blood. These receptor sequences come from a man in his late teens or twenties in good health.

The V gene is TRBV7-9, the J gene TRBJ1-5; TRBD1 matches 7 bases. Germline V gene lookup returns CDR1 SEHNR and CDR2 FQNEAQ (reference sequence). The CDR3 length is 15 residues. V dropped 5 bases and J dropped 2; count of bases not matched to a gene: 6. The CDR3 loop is CASSGGGWGNQPQHF. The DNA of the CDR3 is TGTGCCAGCAGCGGAGGGGGCTGGGGCAATCAGCCCCAGCATTTT.

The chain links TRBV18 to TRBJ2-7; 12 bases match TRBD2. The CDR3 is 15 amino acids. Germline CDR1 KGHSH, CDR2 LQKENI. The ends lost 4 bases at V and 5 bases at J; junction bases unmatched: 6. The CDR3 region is CASSRQTSGGNEQYF. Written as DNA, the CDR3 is TGTGCCAGCTCACGACAGACTAGCGGGGGTAACGAGCAGTACTTC.

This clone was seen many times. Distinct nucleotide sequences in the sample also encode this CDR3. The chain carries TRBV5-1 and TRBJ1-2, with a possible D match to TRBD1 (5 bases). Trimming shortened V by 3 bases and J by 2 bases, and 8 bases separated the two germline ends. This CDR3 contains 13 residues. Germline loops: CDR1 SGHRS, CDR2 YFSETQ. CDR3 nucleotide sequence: TGCGCCAGCAGCTCGACAGTCAACTATGGCTACACCTTC. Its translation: CASSSTVNYGYTF.

The CDR3 is CASSQEYRYEQYF. The DNA for the CDR3 is TGCGCCAGCAGCCAGGAATACCGCTACGAGCAGTACTTC. The chain couples TRBV4-3 to TRBJ2-7; no clear D. In germline, CDR1 is LGHNA, CDR2 YSLEER. V shed 3 bases and J shed 3 bases, with 9 bases lying between them. This CDR3 region has 13 residues.

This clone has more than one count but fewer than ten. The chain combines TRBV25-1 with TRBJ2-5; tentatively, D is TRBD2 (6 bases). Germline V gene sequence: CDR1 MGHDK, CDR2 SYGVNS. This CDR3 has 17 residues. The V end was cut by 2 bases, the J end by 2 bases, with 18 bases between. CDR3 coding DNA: TGTGCCAGCAGTGAAGGCTGGAGGATGAGCGGGCAAGAGACCCAGTACTTC. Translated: CASSEGWRMSGQETQYF. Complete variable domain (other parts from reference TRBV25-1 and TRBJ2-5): EADIYQTPRYLVIGTGKKITLECSQTMGHDKMYWYQQDPGMELHLIHYSYGVNSTEKGDLSSESTVSRIRTEHFPLTLESARPSHTSQYLCASSEGWRMSGQETQYFGPGTRLLVL.

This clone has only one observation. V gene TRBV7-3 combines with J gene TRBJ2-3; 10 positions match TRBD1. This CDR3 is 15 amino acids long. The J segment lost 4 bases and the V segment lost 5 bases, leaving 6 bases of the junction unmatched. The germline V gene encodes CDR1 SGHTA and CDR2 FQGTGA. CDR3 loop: CASSRGQGLSDTQYF. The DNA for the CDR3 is TGTGCCAGCAGCCGGGGACAGGGGCTTTCAGATACGCAGTATTTT.

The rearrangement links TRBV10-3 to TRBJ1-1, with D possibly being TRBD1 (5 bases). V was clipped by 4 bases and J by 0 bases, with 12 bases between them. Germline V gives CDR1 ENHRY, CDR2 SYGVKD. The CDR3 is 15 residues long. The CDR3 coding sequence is TGTGCCATCAGTGCCGGGACCGGAGTGAACACTGAAGCTTTCTTT. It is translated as CAISAGTGVNTEAFF.

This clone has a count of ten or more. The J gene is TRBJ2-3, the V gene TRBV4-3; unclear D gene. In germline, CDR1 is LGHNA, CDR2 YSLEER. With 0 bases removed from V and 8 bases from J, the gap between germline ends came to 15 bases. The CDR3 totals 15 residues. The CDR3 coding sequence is TGCGCCAGCAGCCAAGAGGGTCCACCTATGGGTACGCAGTATTTT. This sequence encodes CASSQEGPPMGTQYF.

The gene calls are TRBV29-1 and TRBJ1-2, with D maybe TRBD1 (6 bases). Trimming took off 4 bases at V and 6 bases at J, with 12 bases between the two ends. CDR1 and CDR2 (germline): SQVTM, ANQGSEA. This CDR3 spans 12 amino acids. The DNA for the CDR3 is TGCAGCGTTGTGGAGACAGGTCATGGCTACACCTTC. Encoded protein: CSVVETGHGYTF. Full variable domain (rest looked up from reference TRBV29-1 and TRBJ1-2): SAVISQKPSRDICQRGTSLTIQCQVDSQVTMMFWYRQQPGQSLTLIATANQGSEATYESGFVIDKFPISRPNLTFSTLTVSNMSPEDSSIYLCSVVETGHGYTFGSGTRLTVV.

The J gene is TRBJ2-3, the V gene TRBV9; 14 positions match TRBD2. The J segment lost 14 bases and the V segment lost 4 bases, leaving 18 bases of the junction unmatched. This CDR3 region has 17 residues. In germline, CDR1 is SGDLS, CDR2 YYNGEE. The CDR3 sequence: CASSLGTSGSSSDTPYF. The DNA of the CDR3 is TGTGCCAGCAGCCTCGGGACTAGCGGGAGTAGCTCAGATACTCCGTATTTT.

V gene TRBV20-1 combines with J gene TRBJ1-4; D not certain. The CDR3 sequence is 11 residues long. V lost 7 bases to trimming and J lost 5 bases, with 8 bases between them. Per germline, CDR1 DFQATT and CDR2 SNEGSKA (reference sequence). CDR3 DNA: TGCAGTGGGGTCTTCAATGAAAAACTGTTTTTT. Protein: CSGVFNEKLFF.

CDR3 bases: TGTGCCAGAGTCGAATCGGACTTGAACACTGAAGCTTTCTTT. It is translated as CARVESDLNTEAFF. This sequence joins TRBV5-3 and TRBJ1-1; D is undetermined. TRBV5-3 has ORF status, its function being uncertain. The ends were cut back, 7 bases at V and 0 bases at J, with 13 bases in the middle. This CDR3 has 14 amino acids.

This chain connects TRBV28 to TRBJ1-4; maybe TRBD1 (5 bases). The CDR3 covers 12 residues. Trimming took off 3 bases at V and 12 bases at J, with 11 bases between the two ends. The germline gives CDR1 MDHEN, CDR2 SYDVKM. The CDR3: CASSFGGVQLFF. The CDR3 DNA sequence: TGTGCCAGCAGTTTCGGGGGAGTCCAACTGTTTTTT.

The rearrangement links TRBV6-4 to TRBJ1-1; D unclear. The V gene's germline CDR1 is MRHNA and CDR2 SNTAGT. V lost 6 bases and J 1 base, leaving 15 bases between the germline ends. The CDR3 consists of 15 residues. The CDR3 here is CASSAEHRTNTEAFF. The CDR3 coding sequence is TGTGCCAGCAGCGCGGAGCATCGGACGAACACTGAAGCTTTCTTT.

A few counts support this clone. CDR3 bases: TGCAGCGTTGAAACCTTTAACTATGGCTACACCTTC. Protein sequence: CSVETFNYGYTF. The chain uses TRBV29-1 and TRBJ1-2; D gene ambiguous. This CDR3 is 12 amino acids long. Trimming shortened V by 2 bases and J by 1 base, and 5 bases separated the two germline ends. Germline V CDR1 and CDR2: SQVTM, ANQGSEA.

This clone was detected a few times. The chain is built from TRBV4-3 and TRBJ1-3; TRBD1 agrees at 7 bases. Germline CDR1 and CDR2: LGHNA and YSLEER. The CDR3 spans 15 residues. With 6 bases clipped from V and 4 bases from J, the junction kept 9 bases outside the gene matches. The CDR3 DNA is TGCGCCAGCAGTACTTATACAGGGGCGGGAAACACCATATATTTT. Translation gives CASSTYTGAGNTIYF.

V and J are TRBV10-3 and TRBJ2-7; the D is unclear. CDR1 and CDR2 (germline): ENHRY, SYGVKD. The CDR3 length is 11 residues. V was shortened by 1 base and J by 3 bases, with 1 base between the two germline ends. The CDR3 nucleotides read TGTGCCATCAGTGAGTACTACGAGCAGTACTTC. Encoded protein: CAISEYYEQYF.

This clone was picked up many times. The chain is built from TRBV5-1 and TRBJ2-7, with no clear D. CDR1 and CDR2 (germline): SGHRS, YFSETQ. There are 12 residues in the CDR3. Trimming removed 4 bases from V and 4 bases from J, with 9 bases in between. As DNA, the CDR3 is TGCGCCAGCAGCATAACACAGTACGAGCAGTACTTC. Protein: CASSITQYEQYF.

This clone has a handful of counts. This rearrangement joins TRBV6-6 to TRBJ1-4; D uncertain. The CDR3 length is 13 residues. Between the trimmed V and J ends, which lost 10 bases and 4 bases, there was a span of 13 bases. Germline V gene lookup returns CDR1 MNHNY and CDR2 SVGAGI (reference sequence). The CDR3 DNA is TGTGCCATCAGCGGGCCGAATAATGAAAAACTGTTTTTT. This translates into CAISGPNNEKLFF.

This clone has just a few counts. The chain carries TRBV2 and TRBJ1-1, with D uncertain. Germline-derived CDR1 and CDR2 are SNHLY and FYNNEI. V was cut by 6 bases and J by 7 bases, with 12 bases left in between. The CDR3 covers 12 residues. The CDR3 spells CASSVTWIEAFF. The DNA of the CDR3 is TGTGCCAGCAGCGTTACATGGATTGAAGCTTTCTTT. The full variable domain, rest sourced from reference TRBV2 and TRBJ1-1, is EPEVTQTPSHQVTQMGQEVILRCVPISNHLYFYWYRQILGQKVEFLVSFYNNEISEKSEIFDDQFSVERPDGSNFTLKIRSTKLEDSAMYFCASSVTWIEAFFGQGTRLTVV.

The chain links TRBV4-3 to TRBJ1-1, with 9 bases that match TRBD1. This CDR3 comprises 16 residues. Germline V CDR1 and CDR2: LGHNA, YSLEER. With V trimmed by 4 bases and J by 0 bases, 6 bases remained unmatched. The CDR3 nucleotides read TGCGCCAGCAGCCCAGGGACAGGGAGAATGAACACTGAAGCTTTCTTT. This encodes CASSPGTGRMNTEAFF.

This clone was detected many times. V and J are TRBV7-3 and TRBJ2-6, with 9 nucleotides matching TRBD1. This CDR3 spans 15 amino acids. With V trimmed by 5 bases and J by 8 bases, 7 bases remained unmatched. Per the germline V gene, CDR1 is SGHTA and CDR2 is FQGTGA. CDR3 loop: CASSTTGGGSNVLTF. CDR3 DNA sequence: TGTGCCAGCAGCACCACAGGGGGCGGATCCAACGTCCTGACTTTC. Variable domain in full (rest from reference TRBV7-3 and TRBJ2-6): GAGVSQTPSNKVTEKGKYVELRCDPISGHTALYWYRQSLGQGPEFLIYFQGTGAADDSGLPNDRFFAVRPEGSVSTLKIQRTERGDSAVYLCASSTTGGGSNVLTFGAGSRLTVL.

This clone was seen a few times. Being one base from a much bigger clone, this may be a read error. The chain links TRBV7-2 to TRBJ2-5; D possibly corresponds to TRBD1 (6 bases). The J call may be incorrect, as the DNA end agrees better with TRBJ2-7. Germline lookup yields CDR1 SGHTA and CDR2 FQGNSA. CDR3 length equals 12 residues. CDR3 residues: CASSPDRYEQYF. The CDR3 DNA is TGTGCCAGCAGCCCGGACAGATACGAGCAGTACTTC.

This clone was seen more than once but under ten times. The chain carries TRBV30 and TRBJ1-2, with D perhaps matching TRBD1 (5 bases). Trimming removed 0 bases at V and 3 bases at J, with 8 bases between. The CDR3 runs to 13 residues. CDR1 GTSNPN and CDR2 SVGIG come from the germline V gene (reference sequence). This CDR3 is CAWSVQGYYGYTF. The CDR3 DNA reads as TGTGCCTGGAGTGTTCAGGGATACTATGGCTACACCTTC.

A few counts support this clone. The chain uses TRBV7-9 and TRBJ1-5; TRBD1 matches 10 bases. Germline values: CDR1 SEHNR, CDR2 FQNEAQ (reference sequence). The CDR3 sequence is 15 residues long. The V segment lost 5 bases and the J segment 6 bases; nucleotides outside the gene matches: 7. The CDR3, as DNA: TGTGCCAGCAGCGCCTGGACAGGGGGAATTCAGCCCCAGCATTTT. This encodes CASSAWTGGIQPQHF.

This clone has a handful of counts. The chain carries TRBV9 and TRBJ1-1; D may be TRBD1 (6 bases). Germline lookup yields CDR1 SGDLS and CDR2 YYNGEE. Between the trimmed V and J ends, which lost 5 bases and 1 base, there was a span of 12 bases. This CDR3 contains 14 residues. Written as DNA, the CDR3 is TGTGCCAGCAGTCATAAGGGACAGAACACTGAAGCTTTCTTT. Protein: CASSHKGQNTEAFF.

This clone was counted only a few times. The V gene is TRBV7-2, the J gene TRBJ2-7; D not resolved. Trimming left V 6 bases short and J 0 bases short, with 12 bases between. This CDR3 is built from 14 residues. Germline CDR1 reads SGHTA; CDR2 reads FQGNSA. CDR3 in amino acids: CASSAKRLSYEQYF. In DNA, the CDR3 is TGTGCCAGCAGTGCGAAGCGCCTCTCCTACGAGCAGTACTTC.

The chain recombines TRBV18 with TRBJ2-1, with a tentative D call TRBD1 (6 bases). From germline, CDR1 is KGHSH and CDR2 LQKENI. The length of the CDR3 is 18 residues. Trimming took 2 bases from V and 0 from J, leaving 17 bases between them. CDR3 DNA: TGTGCCAGCTCACCAAGGACAGCCGTGTTAAGCTCCTACAATGAGCAGTTCTTC. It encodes CASSPRTAVLSSYNEQFF.

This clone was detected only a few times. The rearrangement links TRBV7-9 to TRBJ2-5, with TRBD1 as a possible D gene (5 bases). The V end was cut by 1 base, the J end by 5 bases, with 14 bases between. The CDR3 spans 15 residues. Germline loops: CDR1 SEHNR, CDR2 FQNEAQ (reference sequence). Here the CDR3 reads CASSLGSAGRETQYF. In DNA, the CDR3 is TGTGCCAGCAGCTTAGGATCGGCAGGGCGGGAGACCCAGTACTTC.

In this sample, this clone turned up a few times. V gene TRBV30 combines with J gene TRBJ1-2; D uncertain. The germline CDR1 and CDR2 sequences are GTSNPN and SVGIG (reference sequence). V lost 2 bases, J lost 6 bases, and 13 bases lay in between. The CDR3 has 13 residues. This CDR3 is CAWSPYQVHGYTF. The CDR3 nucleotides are TGTGCCTGGAGTCCATACCAGGTTCATGGCTACACCTTC.